The 9 T cell receptor beta chains given below trace back to one sample, sequenced in a study of regulatory T cells in long-lasting Graves disease. Specified time point: newly diagnosed GD, antithyroid drugs for less than 3 months. There was RNA extracted from PBMCs, and the TCR library was made from it. Arm-PCR of CDR3 regions and iRepertoire HTBI primers were used to build TCR beta libraries. Each CDR3 protein is one row after TCRdb ran MiXCR on the multiplex PCR reads. The sample consists of a few hundred thousand distinct CDR3 sequences, 18% of them appearing once. The sample was also linked to a second study, of T cells in Graves' hyperthyroidism and ophthalmopathy.

The specimen was peripheral blood mononuclear cells (PBMCs), collected at new diagnosis, from a patient treated with antithyroid drugs. The origin of the receptors is a woman aged 30 to 39 with Graves disease.

This clonotype was recorded many times. The V call is TRBV6-1, the J call TRBJ2-7; 7 nucleotides line up with TRBD1. The V gene's germline CDR1 is MNHNS and CDR2 SASEGT. CDR3 length: 13 residues. J gave up 6 bases and V 5 bases, and 7 bases lay outside the gene matches. In nucleotides, the CDR3 is TGTGCCAGCAGTCAGGGGACAGACTCCGAGCAGTACTTC. It is translated as CASSQGTDSEQYF.

This clonotype was recorded many times. V is TRBV6-1 and J is TRBJ1-5; D perhaps matches TRBD1 (5 bases). The CDR3 consists of 15 residues. Trimming cost V 0 bases and J 6 bases, with 12 bases left between them. Germline values: CDR1 MNHNS, CDR2 SASEGT. CDR3 in amino acids: CASSEAWGRGQPQHF. The CDR3 nucleotides read TGTGCCAGCAGTGAAGCATGGGGAAGGGGTCAGCCCCAGCATTTT.

In this sample, this clonotype turned up many times. The genes are TRBV12-3 or TRBV12-4 and TRBJ2-7; 14 bases line up with TRBD2. V was clipped by 4 bases and J by 0 bases; unmatched bases: 14. The CDR3 covers 20 residues. The CDR3 sequence: CASSSSRLAGGLRLSYEQYF. Here the CDR3 DNA reads TGTGCCAGCAGTTCCTCCCGACTAGCGGGGGGGTTACGCCTCTCCTACGAGCAGTACTTC.

Ten or more counts support this clonotype. The rearrangement joins TRBV6-1 to TRBJ2-5; possible D gene TRBD1, 5 bases. Trimming cost V 4 bases and J 5 bases, with 23 bases left between them. The CDR3 runs to 17 residues. Germline V CDR1 and CDR2: MNHNS, SASEGT. The CDR3 DNA reads as TGTGCCAGCAGTGCCCAACCACAACAGGTCTCTAGGGAGACCCAGTACTTC. It yields the protein CASSAQPQQVSRETQYF.

This clonotype came up many times. The CDR3 sequence: CASSGAWHVLGNQPQHF. CDR3 nucleotides: TGTGCCAGCAGTGGGGCTTGGCACGTACTCGGCAATCAGCCCCAGCATTTT. J is TRBJ1-5 and V is TRBV2; no reliable D call. Trimming removed 4 bases at V and 2 bases at J, with 18 bases between. CDR1 and CDR2 from the germline V gene are SNHLY and FYNNEI. The CDR3 consists of 17 residues.

This sequence joins TRBV5-1 and TRBJ2-5; 9 bases align to TRBD2. This CDR3 comprises 16 residues. Losses at the gene ends were 3 bases for V and 2 bases for J; bases not matched to a gene: 8. Germline loops: CDR1 SGHRS, CDR2 YFSETQ. This chain's CDR3 is CASSWGSGGNQETQYF. DNA of the CDR3: TGCGCCAGCAGCTGGGGGAGCGGGGGGAATCAAGAGACCCAGTACTTC. Full variable domain (rest looked up from reference TRBV5-1 and TRBJ2-5): KAGVTQTPRYLIKTRGQQVTLSCSPISGHRSVSWYQQTPGQGLQFLFEYFSETQRNKGNFPGRFSGRQFSNSRSEMNVSTLELGDSALYLCASSWGSGGNQETQYFGPGTRLLVL.

This clonotype was seen many times. The J gene is TRBJ2-1, the V gene TRBV10-3, with D unresolved. CDR3 length: 15 amino acids. With 1 base removed from V and 2 bases from J, the gap between germline ends came to 9 bases. Per germline, CDR1 ENHRY and CDR2 SYGVKD. The chain's CDR3 is CAISELGHPYNEQFF. CDR3 coding DNA: TGTGCCATCAGTGAGTTAGGTCACCCCTACAATGAGCAGTTCTTC.

This clonotype was seen at least ten times. The chain uses TRBV7-9 and TRBJ1-1; 7 nucleotides line up with TRBD1. This CDR3 region has 13 residues. V gave up 5 bases and J gave up 3 bases; unmatched junction bases: 3. Looked up from germline, CDR1 is SEHNR and CDR2 is FQNEAQ (reference sequence). As DNA, the CDR3 is TGTGCCAGCAGCCGAGACAGGGACACTGAAGCTTTCTTT. It is translated as CASSRDRDTEAFF.

This clonotype was seen only a few times. The V and J genes are TRBV7-8 and TRBJ1-2, with no clear D. The CDR3 runs 13 residues. The germline V and J ends were trimmed by 5 bases and 4 bases, with 11 bases remaining between them. Germline lookup yields CDR1 SGHVS and CDR2 FQNEAQ. CDR3 in amino acids: CASSKLDAYGYTF. The CDR3 DNA reads as TGTGCCAGCAGCAAGCTGGACGCCTATGGCTACACCTTC.